This T cell receptor beta chain was recorded in a study of T cells in narcolepsy. In this sample, this clone turned up a few times. Profiling relied on immunoSEQ multiplex PCR, and the TCRdb table lists in-frame clones only, not all of them. The data contain over 25,000 clones, approximately 86% of them seen just once; the ten biggest clones take up around 1.1%. Trimming took off 8 bases at V and 2 bases at J, with 16 bases between the two ends. Germline CDR1 and CDR2: MNHEY and SVGAGI. This CDR3 has 14 residues. Sequencing was carried out using CD45RA- memory CD4+ T cells from PBMCs. The chain links TRBV6-5 to TRBJ2-7; D ambiguous. The sequence came from a human donor with narcolepsy. The CDR3 DNA follows: TGTGCCAGCGCCCGGGCAGCCATTCCCTACGAGCAGTACTTC. Amino acids: CASARAAIPYEQYF.